Following are 22 T cell receptor beta chains from one sample sequenced in a study of T cell responses to AZD1222 COVID-19 vaccine. Some clones are missing from TCRdb's copy, which holds only in-frame ones; the method was immunoSEQ multiplex PCR. Altogether 110,000 to 150,000 clones are present, around 90% being singletons, with the ten largest covering about 1.9%. This specimen consisted of peripheral blood, obtained 28 days after the second AZD1222 dose. The receptors derive from an adult who received the AZD1222 COVID-19 vaccine.

The rearrangement links TRBV7-3 to TRBJ2-1; TRBD1 is a possible D gene (7 bases). CDR1 SGHTA and CDR2 FQGTGA come from the germline V gene. The CDR3 runs to 15 residues. V was clipped by 5 bases and J by 3 bases, with 14 bases between them. The CDR3 DNA sequence: TGTGCCAGCAGCCTTCGACAGGGAGGCTACAATGAGCAGTTCTTC. Its translation: CASSLRQGGYNEQFF.

This chain connects TRBV6-5 to TRBJ2-3; D is possibly TRBD1 (5 bases). The CDR3 has 14 residues. V lost 7 bases and J 0 bases, leaving 11 bases between the germline ends. Germline lookup yields CDR1 MNHEY and CDR2 SVGAGI. The CDR3 DNA is TGTGCCAGCACTGCGACAGCTAGCACAGATACGCAGTATTTT. Protein product: CASTATASTDTQYF.

J is TRBJ1-5 and V is TRBV18; 7 bases are a match to TRBD1. The V segment lost 5 bases and the J segment 4 bases; nucleotides outside the gene matches: 8. CDR3 length: 15 residues. In germline, CDR1 is KGHSH, CDR2 LQKENI. CDR3 loop: CASSSNRDRNQPQHF. CDR3 in DNA: TGTGCCAGCTCATCAAACCGGGACAGAAATCAGCCCCAGCATTTT. Combining the CDR3 with reference TRBV18 and TRBJ1-5 gives the whole variable domain NAGVMQNPRHLVRRRGQEARLRCSPMKGHSHVYWYRQLPEEGLKFMVYLQKENIIDESGMPKERFSAEFPKEGPSILRIQQVVRGDSAAYFCASSSNRDRNQPQHFGDGTRLSIL.

The chain uses TRBV5-6 and TRBJ1-1, with 8 bases matching TRBD1. Germline CDR1 reads SGHDT; CDR2 reads YYEEEE. The CDR3 is 14 amino acids. J gave up 8 bases and V 2 bases, and 8 bases lay outside the gene matches. CDR3 residues: CASSFRGLLSEAFF. The CDR3 DNA follows: TGTGCCAGCAGCTTCAGGGGGCTTTTATCAGAAGCTTTCTTT.

The chain is built from TRBV5-6 and TRBJ1-4, with TRBD1 matching over 8 bases. The V and J ends lost 4 bases and 5 bases, in that order; junction bases with no gene match: 7. The CDR3 is made up of 15 amino acids. Germline lookup yields CDR1 SGHDT and CDR2 YYEEEE. Written as DNA, the CDR3 is TGTGCCAGCAGCCTAGGACAGGGTATAAATGAAAAACTGTTTTTT. Protein product: CASSLGQGINEKLFF.

V and J are TRBV3-1 (or the pseudogene TRBV3-2) and TRBJ1-1; weak D call: TRBD1 (5 bases). Germline V gene data show CDR1 as LGHDT and CDR2 as YNNKEL (reference sequence). Trimming cost V 3 bases and J 3 bases, with 8 bases left between them. CDR3 size: 13 residues. The CDR3 reads CASSQGTDTEAFF. For the CDR3, the DNA is TGTGCCAGCAGCCAGGGGACGGACACTGAAGCTTTCTTT.

This chain links TRBV5-6 with TRBJ2-5, with 8 nucleotides matching TRBD2. This CDR3 has 16 residues. Germline trimming cut 2 bases from V and 1 base from J; bases unmatched to any gene: 7. Germline CDR1 is SGHDT and CDR2 is YYEEEE. The CDR3 is CASSFFERGTQETQYF. CDR3 coding DNA: TGTGCCAGCAGCTTCTTCGAGCGGGGGACCCAAGAGACCCAGTACTTC.

Only one count was recorded for this clone. The chain links TRBV6-2 or TRBV6-3 to TRBJ2-7; TRBD2 is a possible D gene (5 bases). The CDR3 length is 17 residues. The germline CDR1 and CDR2 sequences are MNHEY and SVGEGT. V gave up 2 bases and J gave up 0 bases, with 17 bases separating them. The CDR3 reads CASSYPFGRRSSYEQYF. The CDR3 nucleotides are TGTGCCAGCAGTTACCCCTTTGGGCGGAGGAGCTCCTACGAGCAGTACTTC.

The chain carries TRBV12-3 or TRBV12-4 and TRBJ1-2; D may be TRBD1 (5 bases). V shed 7 bases and J shed 3 bases, with 9 bases lying between them. This CDR3 is 12 amino acids long. In DNA form, the CDR3 reads TGTGCCAGCACACCGGGGGACTATGGCTACACCTTC. Its translation is CASTPGDYGYTF.

V is TRBV11-1 and J is TRBJ1-1, with 7 bases lining up with TRBD1. J was trimmed by 1 base and V by 5 bases; bases with no gene match: 7. This CDR3 comprises 15 residues. The germline gives CDR1 SGHAT, CDR2 FQDESV (reference sequence). CDR3 coding DNA: TGTGCCAGCAGCCCCCGACAGGGAAGGAACACTGAAGCTTTCTTT. Protein product: CASSPRQGRNTEAFF.

The V gene is TRBV5-1, the J gene TRBJ2-7; 7 nucleotides align to TRBD2. The germline gives CDR1 SGHRS, CDR2 YFSETQ. The CDR3 is 15 residues long. V lost 2 bases to trimming and J lost 2 bases; unmatched junction nucleotides: 7. The CDR3 region is CASSFLVAGTYEQYF. In DNA, the CDR3 is TGCGCCAGCAGCTTTTTAGTAGCGGGTACCTACGAGCAGTACTTC.

This clone was observed a single time. A read error may account for a junction end that differs from germline. The rearrangement links TRBV5-1 to TRBJ1-2; D uncertain. This CDR3 has 13 residues. Germline assignment: CDR1 SGHRS and CDR2 YFSETQ. The CDR3 coding sequence is TGCGCCAGCACCTTGGGGTCAGGCTATGGCTACACCTTC. This sequence encodes CASTLGSGYGYTF.

J is TRBJ1-1 and V is TRBV5-1, with D possibly matching TRBD1 (6 bases). The CDR3 loop spans 15 amino acids. Looked up from germline, CDR1 is SGHRS and CDR2 is YFSETQ. Trimming removed 1 base at V and 6 bases at J, with 16 bases between. The CDR3 loop is CASSLFNRDSSEAFF. The CDR3 coding sequence is TGCGCCAGCAGCTTGTTTAACAGGGATTCATCTGAAGCTTTCTTT.

The chain couples TRBV5-1 to TRBJ2-7; D may be TRBD1 (6 bases). V was pared by 4 bases and J by 0 bases, with 8 bases between. This CDR3 spans 13 amino acids. CDR1 is SGHRS, CDR2 YFSETQ, per germline. The CDR3 DNA is TGCGCCAGCAGCGGGGACAACTCCTACGAGCAGTACTTC. As protein: CASSGDNSYEQYF. Together with reference TRBV5-1 and TRBJ2-7, the CDR3 gives the full variable domain: KAGVTQTPRYLIKTRGQQVTLSCSPISGHRSVSWYQQTPGQGLQFLFEYFSETQRNKGNFPGRFSGRQFSNSRSEMNVSTLELGDSALYLCASSGDNSYEQYFGPGTRLTVT.

The chain has TRBV6-5 and TRBJ1-2; 7 nucleotides match TRBD1. The germline V gene has CDR1 MNHEY and CDR2 SVGAGI. V dropped 6 bases and J dropped 4; count of bases not matched to a gene: 5. The CDR3 totals 13 residues. CDR3 sequence: CASSPGQVYGYTF. The CDR3 bases are TGTGCCAGCAGCCCAGGACAGGTCTATGGCTACACCTTC.

This CDR3 reads CASRRRSGWAAETQYF. The CDR3 bases are TGTGCCAGCAGGAGGAGGAGCGGGTGGGCGGCTGAGACCCAGTACTTC. V gene TRBV5-6 combines with J gene TRBJ2-5; D might be TRBD2 (6 bases). The CDR3 has 16 amino acids. V gave up 5 bases and J gave up 5 bases, with 22 bases separating them. Per germline, CDR1 SGHDT and CDR2 YYEEEE.

The chain has TRBV30 and TRBJ1-2; 9 nucleotides line up with TRBD1. Germline V gene sequence: CDR1 GTSNPN, CDR2 SVGIG (reference sequence). Losses at the gene ends were 2 bases for V and 3 bases for J; bases not matched to a gene: 7. The length of the CDR3 is 15 residues. CDR3 sequence (DNA): TGTGCCTGGAGTCCGGGACAGGGCGGGGACTATGGCTACACCTTC. It translates to CAWSPGQGGDYGYTF.

The count of this clone is one. V and J are TRBV18 and TRBJ1-4, with 9 bases identical to TRBD1. Germline V CDR1 and CDR2: KGHSH, LQKENI. This CDR3 region has 16 residues. V lost 3 bases and J lost 7; bases outside the gene matches: 9. The CDR3 DNA sequence: TGTGCCAGCTCACCCGACCTGACAGGGGGTGGTGAAAAACTGTTTTTT. Its translation is CASSPDLTGGGEKLFF.

The V gene is TRBV7-2, the J gene TRBJ1-2; D is undetermined. V lost 6 bases to trimming and J lost 1 base, with 12 bases between them. The CDR3 sequence is 14 residues long. Germline V gives CDR1 SGHTA, CDR2 FQGNSA. Here the CDR3 reads CASSFESNNYGYTF. DNA for the CDR3: TGTGCCAGCAGTTTCGAGTCAAATAACTATGGCTACACCTTC.

The genes are TRBV29-1 and TRBJ2-5; 9 bases match TRBD1. The CDR3 is 14 residues long. Looked up from germline, CDR1 is SQVTM and CDR2 is ANQGSEA. J lost 2 bases, V lost 7 bases, and 8 bases had no gene match. In nucleotides, the CDR3 is TGCAGCGGAACCGGGACAGGGTTACAAGAGACCCAGTACTTC. As protein: CSGTGTGLQETQYF.

The chain is built from TRBV27 and TRBJ2-1, with 9 positions matching TRBD2. Trimming took 6 bases from V and 5 from J; bases not matched to a gene: 5. The germline CDR1 and CDR2 sequences are MNHEY and SMNVEV (reference sequence). This CDR3 has 14 amino acids. The CDR3 is CASRVAGANNEQFF. The DNA of the CDR3 is TGTGCCAGCAGGGTAGCGGGGGCAAACAATGAGCAGTTCTTC.

The chain joins TRBV5-1 to TRBJ2-7; 8 bases map to TRBD1. CDR1 is SGHRS, CDR2 YFSETQ, per germline. The CDR3 is made up of 16 amino acids. Trimming at V came to 5 bases and at J to 0 bases, leaving 10 bases not matched to a gene. The CDR3 nucleotides read TGCGCCAGCAGTGGTAGTTGGACAGGGCCCTCCTACGAGCAGTACTTC. Protein: CASSGSWTGPSYEQYF.